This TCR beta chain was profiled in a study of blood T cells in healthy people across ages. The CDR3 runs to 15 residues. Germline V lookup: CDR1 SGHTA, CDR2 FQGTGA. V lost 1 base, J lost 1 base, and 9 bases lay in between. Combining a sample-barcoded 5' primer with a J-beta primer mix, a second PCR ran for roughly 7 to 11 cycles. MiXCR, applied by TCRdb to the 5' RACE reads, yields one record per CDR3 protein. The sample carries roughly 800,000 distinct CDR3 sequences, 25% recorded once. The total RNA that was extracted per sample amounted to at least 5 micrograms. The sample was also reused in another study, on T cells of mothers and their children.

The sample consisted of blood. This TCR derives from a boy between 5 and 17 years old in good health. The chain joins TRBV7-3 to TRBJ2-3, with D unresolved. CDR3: CASSLNSVGTDTQYF. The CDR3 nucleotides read TGTGCCAGCAGCTTAAATAGTGTGGGCACAGATACGCAGTATTTT.